This T cell receptor beta chain was recovered during a study of cytotoxic CD8 clonotypes in ibrutinib-treated CLL. Study-level results: Clonality climbed at ibrutinib response, then dropped toward baseline at progression.

There are a few counts of this clone. Its specificity is unknown. Generated by immunoSEQ multiplex PCR, the TCRdb table keeps only in-frame clones and is missing some. The repertoire has hundreds of thousands of clones, 67% of them found once; the top ten carry roughly 6.3%. With V trimmed by 4 bases and J by 5 bases, 8 bases remained unmatched. Germline values: CDR1 SEHNR, CDR2 FQNEAQ (reference sequence). The CDR3 loop spans 15 amino acids. The sequences come from PBMCs, collected after 36 months of ibrutinib treatment. This clonotype originated in a human donor with chronic lymphocytic leukemia. The V gene is TRBV7-9, the J gene TRBJ1-2, with 9 bases identical to TRBD1. The CDR3 DNA is TGTGCCAGCAGCTCGTCTTGGGACAGGGAATATGGCTACACCTTC. Translating gives CASSSSWDREYGYTF.